This T cell receptor beta chain comes out of a study of blood T cell repertoires in COVID-19 (TCRdb year 2020). For the wider study: Samples from collaborators originated in the United States, Italy and Spain and spanned both the acute and convalescent phases of COVID-19. The material from the prospective study consisted of cDNA or gDNA derived from T cells, B-cell-depleted T cells, or PBMCs. Subjects who had been exposed to COVID-19, were actively infected with it, or had recovered from it provided the deeply sampled blood TCRbeta repertoires that made up the dataset. The repertoires were made available in a free public database intended to serve as a resource for research on the immune response to SARS-CoV-2. A de-identified subject ID, COVID-19 status, age in years and sex were almost always included in the sample metadata. Where available, HLA class I and class II types were obtained from metadata supplied by the sample provider rather than from assay-based typing. The samples were drawn from the first 160 participants of the ongoing ImmuneRACE study and from 1,254 subjects provided by 6 global collaborators.

Enrolling through a virtual design, the prospective study's participants ranged in age from roughly 18 to 89 years and lived across roughly 24 United States geographic areas. To assign participants to cohorts, the prospective study relied on clinical history that participants themselves reported in a screening survey and a study questionnaire. Recovered participants in ImmuneRACE Cohort 3 were defined by two consecutive negative NP/OP PCR tests, clearance by a healthcare professional, or resolution of symptoms. In the prospective study, mobile phlebotomists collected whole blood, serum and a nasopharyngeal or oropharyngeal swab from each participant. Additional blood draws and questionnaires over an approximately 2-month period could optionally be provided by prospective study participants. Blood samples from the prospective study were shipped frozen or at room temperature prior to DNA extraction.

CDR1 and CDR2 are drawn from the germline V gene: MDHEN, SYDVKM. Between the V and J ends, shortened by 5 bases and 10 bases respectively, the junction contains 15 bases. From cysteine to phenylalanine, the CDR3 is 13 amino acids long. Only CDR3 DNA remains: 39 bases, in frame from the first base. For this clone: Its antigen is not yet known. No much larger clone is present one base from it, and per-base qualities are unavailable.

Here is what the overall study found, with its caveats: How much clinical and demographic metadata was included differed by source and by participant, and the metadata was provided uncurated.

TCRbeta CDR3 regions were amplified from genomic DNA using the immunoSEQ Assay, a bias-controlled multiplex PCR. The study's own analysis went as follows. Within the assay, amplification of reference gene primers was used to estimate how many nucleated cells each sample contained. To quantify the absolute abundance of each unique TCRbeta CDR3 rearrangement, sequence reads were collapsed and filtered. For each sample, productive Simpson clonality was calculated by taking the square root of Simpson's diversity index across productive rearrangements. The immuneACCESS repertoire file appears here via TCRdb, limited to in-frame rearrangements. These files lack a portion of the clones; in checked studies, under half of the deficit traces to unresolved V genes, and the cause of the others is not known. V, J and clone size are taken as reported in that table, and D and trimming were inferred from the DNA itself. This sample is represented by 180,000 or so clones; roughly 88% of them were singletons. The top ten clonotypes cover roughly 13% of the sample.

Sequenced input: PBMCs or T cells enriched from blood (not recorded which). The chain couples TRBV28 to TRBJ1-3; D gene: possibly TRBD1, on 5 matching bases. This TCR derives from a woman aged 55-75 years who had recovered from COVID-19. The DNA reads TGTGCCAGCAGTCCAAGTATAGGGGTGACCATATATTTT. Its product reads: CASSPSIGVTIYF.